What follows is one T cell receptor (beta chain) and its context. The data derive from a study of blood T cell repertoires in COVID-19. Study overall: Samples taken during acute and convalescent COVID-19 were collected in the United States, Italy and Spain. T cells, B-cell-depleted T cells, or PBMCs provided the cDNA or gDNA that served as material.

In the study's own analysis: Using reference gene primer amplification, nucleated cell counts were estimated. Profiled with immunoSEQ multiplex PCR; TCRdb holds only in-frame clones, not every one. Clone size and the V and J calls come from that table; the DNA yielded D and trimming. The sample contains about 110,000 clones, about 85% of which appear only once. This CDR3 contains 15 residues. Germline V CDR1 and CDR2: LNHDA, SQIVND (reference sequence). Trimming left V 3 bases short and J 6 bases short, with 15 bases between. The clonotype was recovered from a man aged 40-49 years with acute or convalescent COVID-19. The sequenced material came from peripheral blood. J is TRBJ2-1 and V is TRBV19; D is perhaps TRBD2 (6 bases). CDR3 nucleotide sequence: TGTGCCAGTAGTATGTTCGTGGGGGAGGCCAATGAGCAGTTCTTC. This codes for CASSMFVGEANEQFF. The full variable domain, rest sourced from reference TRBV19 and TRBJ2-1, is DGGITQSPKYLFRKEGQNVTLSCEQNLNHDAMYWYRQDPGQGLRLIYYSQIVNDFQKGDIAEGYSVSREKKESFPLTVTSAQKNPTAFYLCASSMFVGEANEQFFGPGTRLTVL.